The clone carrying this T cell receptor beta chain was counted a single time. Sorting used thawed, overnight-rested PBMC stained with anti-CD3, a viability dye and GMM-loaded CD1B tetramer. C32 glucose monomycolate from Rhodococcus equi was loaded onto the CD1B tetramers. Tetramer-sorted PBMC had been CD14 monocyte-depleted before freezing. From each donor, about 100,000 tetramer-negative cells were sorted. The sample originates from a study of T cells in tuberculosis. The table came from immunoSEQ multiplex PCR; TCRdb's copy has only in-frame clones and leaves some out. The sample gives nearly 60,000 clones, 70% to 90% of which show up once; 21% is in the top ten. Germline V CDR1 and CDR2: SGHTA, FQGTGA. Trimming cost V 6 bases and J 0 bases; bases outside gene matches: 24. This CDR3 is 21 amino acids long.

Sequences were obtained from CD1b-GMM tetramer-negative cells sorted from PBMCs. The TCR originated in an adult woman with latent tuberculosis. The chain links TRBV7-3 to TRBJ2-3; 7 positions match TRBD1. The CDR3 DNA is TGTGCCAGCAGATTCCCAGCCGGGACAGTTTTTCTACCCGCGAGCACAGATACGCAGTATTTT. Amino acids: CASRFPAGTVFLPASTDTQYF.